The 19 T cell receptor beta chains given below trace back to one sample, sequenced in a study of cytomegalovirus exposure and HLA in healthy donors. The PCR contained 60 Vbeta and 13 Jbeta primers. The protocol was immunoSEQ multiplex PCR, while the TCRdb copy is restricted to in-frame clones and leaves out a portion. The table includes roughly 150,000 clones, roughly 10% detected once. Sequencing input: PBMCs. Receptor source: a middle-aged man in good health and CMV-seronegative.

This chain joins TRBV7-9 and TRBJ2-5; D remains unclear. The germline CDR1 and CDR2 sequences are SEHNR and FQNEAQ (reference sequence). The length of the CDR3 is 13 residues. The V gene lost 5 bases and the J gene lost 5 bases, with 12 bases spanning the gap. CDR3 sequence reads: CASSPNMVETQYF. The CDR3 bases are TGTGCCAGCAGCCCGAACATGGTGGAGACCCAGTACTTC.

This clone was observed a handful of times. This chain links TRBV28 with TRBJ1-5, with D perhaps TRBD1 (6 bases). There are 14 residues in the CDR3. V was trimmed by 6 bases and J by 6 bases, leaving 15 bases between them. The germline gives CDR1 MDHEN, CDR2 SYDVKM. CDR3 nucleotides: TGTGCCAGCAGGGGACCAGGGGACGCTCAGCCCCAGCATTTT. As protein: CASRGPGDAQPQHF. The entire variable domain, with the rest obtained from reference TRBV28 and TRBJ1-5, is as follows: DVKVTQSSRYLVKRTGEKVFLECVQDMDHENMFWYRQDPGLGLRLIYFSYDVKMKEKGDIPEGYSVSREKKERFSLILESASTNQTSMYLCASRGPGDAQPQHFGDGTRLSIL.

This clone was observed a few times. V is TRBV19 and J is TRBJ1-5; maybe TRBD1 (5 bases). Germline V gene lookup returns CDR1 LNHDA and CDR2 SQIVND (reference sequence). Trimming took 10 bases from V and 0 from J, leaving 13 bases between them. The CDR3 consists of 14 residues. The CDR3 nucleotides are TGTGCCACCCTAGGGGCGAATAGCAATCAGCCCCAGCATTTT. Translation: CATLGANSNQPQHF.

V gene TRBV30 combines with J gene TRBJ2-5; a possible D gene is TRBD1 (5 bases). The J call may be in error: the DNA end matches TRBJ2-7 better. This CDR3 spans 13 amino acids. The germline V gene has CDR1 GTSNPN and CDR2 SVGIG (reference sequence). The chain's CDR3 is CAWSDGAAYEQYF. The CDR3 nucleotides read TGTGCCTGGAGTGATGGGGCGGCCTACGAGCAGTACTTC.

This clone has only a few counts. CDR3 residues: CAISEWDRGPTEAFF. In nucleotides, the CDR3 is TGTGCCATCAGTGAGTGGGACAGGGGGCCTACTGAAGCTTTCTTT. J is TRBJ1-1 and V is TRBV10-3; 12 bases align to TRBD1. Trimming took 1 base from V and 5 from J; bases not matched to a gene: 2. Germline CDR1 ENHRY, CDR2 SYGVKD. This CDR3 is built from 15 residues.

J is TRBJ2-7 and V is TRBV2, with 7 bases aligning to TRBD2. Trimming cost V 8 bases and J 2 bases; bases outside gene matches: 12. Germline V gene data show CDR1 as SNHLY and CDR2 as FYNNEI. The CDR3 consists of 15 residues. This chain's CDR3 is CASSPTSGKPYEQYF. CDR3 nucleotides: TGTGCCAGCTCCCCGACCAGCGGGAAACCCTACGAGCAGTACTTC.

This rearrangement joins TRBV6-5 to TRBJ2-1; maybe TRBD2 (5 bases). The germline V gene encodes CDR1 MNHEY and CDR2 SVGAGI. Trimming removed 4 bases from V and 5 bases from J, with 15 bases in between. This CDR3 contains 15 residues. The CDR3 region has the DNA TGTGCCAGCAGTTCGCCTCACCGGGATAACAATGAGCAGTTCTTC. It specifies CASSSPHRDNNEQFF.

V is TRBV11-2 and J is TRBJ1-2; D remains ambiguous. CDR1 SGHAT and CDR2 FQNNGV come from the germline V gene. The ends were cut back, 5 bases at V and 2 bases at J, with 6 bases in the middle. CDR3 length: 12 amino acids. CDR3 residues: CASSPQNYGYTF. In nucleotides, the CDR3 is TGTGCCAGCAGCCCTCAGAACTATGGCTACACCTTC.

There are a few counts of this clone. V usage is TRBV28 and J usage is TRBJ1-5, with 10 bases that match TRBD1. Germline CDR1 MDHEN, CDR2 SYDVKM. The CDR3 covers 16 residues. J was trimmed by 4 bases and V by 6 bases; bases with no gene match: 9. The CDR3 DNA reads TGTGCCAGCAGCCCCAGGGGACAGGGGAAGAATCAGCCCCAGCATTTT. This translates into CASSPRGQGKNQPQHF.

The chain uses TRBV9 and TRBJ2-7; 8 positions match TRBD2. V lost 3 bases and J lost 3; bases outside the gene matches: 5. CDR3 length: 14 amino acids. CDR1 SGDLS and CDR2 YYNGEE come from the germline V gene. The CDR3 DNA is TGTGCCAGCAGCGGCGGACTAGCAAACTACGAGCAGTACTTC. Its translation: CASSGGLANYEQYF.

This clone appeared a few times. V usage is TRBV10-1 and J usage is TRBJ2-1, with 13 positions matching TRBD2. The CDR3 consists of 15 residues. Germline lookup yields CDR1 WNHNN and CDR2 SYGVQD (reference sequence). The junction had 3 bases not matched to a gene; V was cut back by 2 bases and J by 8 bases. CDR3 protein: CASSEGLAGEDEQFF. DNA of the CDR3: TGCGCCAGCAGTGAGGGACTAGCGGGAGAAGATGAGCAGTTCTTC.

This clone was seen more than once but under ten times. The chain recombines TRBV27 with TRBJ2-1; 8 bases align to TRBD1. In germline, CDR1 is MNHEY, CDR2 SMNVEV (reference sequence). CDR3 length: 16 residues. V gave up 1 base and J gave up 2 bases; unmatched junction bases: 4. CDR3 nucleotide sequence: TGTGCCAGCAGTTTATTCTCGGGACAGGCCTACAATGAGCAGTTCTTC. This translates into CASSLFSGQAYNEQFF.

This chain joins TRBV9 and TRBJ2-2; TRBD1 matches at 10 bases. CDR3 length equals 17 residues. After removal of 0 bases from V and 2 bases from J, the junction contained 4 bases not matched to a gene. The germline CDR1 and CDR2 sequences are SGDLS and YYNGEE. CDR3 in amino acids: CASSVGGTGANTGELFF. Here the CDR3 DNA reads TGTGCCAGCAGCGTAGGTGGGACAGGGGCCAACACCGGGGAGCTGTTTTTT.

The V gene is TRBV19, the J gene TRBJ1-5, with 8 nucleotides matching TRBD1. Germline CDR1 is LNHDA and CDR2 is SQIVND (reference sequence). The CDR3 spans 15 residues. V gave up 3 bases and J gave up 4 bases; unmatched junction bases: 5. The CDR3: CASSIGRQGNQPQHF. The CDR3 region has the DNA TGTGCCAGTAGTATCGGGAGACAGGGGAATCAGCCCCAGCATTTT.

This clone was found a few times. CDR3 nucleotide sequence: TGTGCCAGCAGTTTAGGTGCCGGGGGGCCCTACGAGCAGTACTTC. Translated, it gives CASSLGAGGPYEQYF. V and J are TRBV27 and TRBJ2-7, with D possibly being TRBD2 (7 bases). Trimming shortened V by 2 bases and J by 2 bases, and 13 bases separated the two germline ends. The CDR3 has 15 residues. Germline V gives CDR1 MNHEY, CDR2 SMNVEV (reference sequence).

The chain employs TRBV28 and TRBJ2-1, with a tentative D call TRBD2 (5 bases). This CDR3 has 16 amino acids. Trimming stripped 7 bases from V and 0 bases from J, with 16 bases between. Germline values: CDR1 MDHEN, CDR2 SYDVKM. The CDR3 region has the DNA TGTGCCAGCATTCCCGTTTTGGGGAGCTCCTACAATGAGCAGTTCTTC. Protein sequence: CASIPVLGSSYNEQFF. The entire variable domain, with the rest obtained from reference TRBV28 and TRBJ2-1, is as follows: DVKVTQSSRYLVKRTGEKVFLECVQDMDHENMFWYRQDPGLGLRLIYFSYDVKMKEKGDIPEGYSVSREKKERFSLILESASTNQTSMYLCASIPVLGSSYNEQFFGPGTRLTVL.

This rearrangement joins TRBV6-1 to TRBJ2-1; D call uncertain. Trimming removed 0 bases at V and 9 bases at J, with 12 bases between. CDR3 length equals 14 residues. CDR1 and CDR2 (germline): MNHNS, SASEGT. CDR3 loop: CASSEARSSGEQFF. The CDR3 nucleotides are TGTGCCAGCAGTGAAGCAAGGAGTTCGGGTGAGCAGTTCTTC.

CDR3 in amino acids: CARGGLSASYEQYF. CDR3 bases: TGTGCCAGGGGGGGACTGTCGGCCTCCTACGAGCAGTACTTC. V usage is TRBV2 and J usage is TRBJ2-7; possibly TRBD2 for D (6 bases). Germline V CDR1 and CDR2: SNHLY, FYNNEI. The CDR3 has 14 residues. Trimming pared 9 bases from V and 0 bases from J, leaving 15 bases between.

The chain is built from TRBV28 and TRBJ2-1; TRBD2 matches at 8 bases. V shed 6 bases and J 0 bases; nucleotides not matched to a gene: 7. This CDR3 has 16 residues. Germline V gives CDR1 MDHEN, CDR2 SYDVKM. The CDR3 bases are TGTGCCAGCAGGCCTAGCGGGCACAACTCCTACAATGAGCAGTTCTTC. Translating gives CASRPSGHNSYNEQFF.